This passage covers 32 T cell receptor beta chains from one sample sequenced in a study of sequential checkpoint blockade in melanoma. Using immunoSEQ multiplex PCR, the repertoire was profiled, and TCRdb retains in-frame clones only, with some absent. The sample carries about 5,100 clones, about a quarter recorded once. Treatment: randomized to nivolumab then ipilimumab (arm A) or the reverse (arm B). Sequenced here: tumor tissue (inferred from file names), sampled from a patient given nivolumab and ipilimumab in sequence. The receptors originated from a human donor with melanoma.

In this sample, this clone turned up a few times. This chain uses TRBV11-3 with TRBJ2-5, with D unresolved. The CDR3 spans 16 residues. V gave up 3 bases and J gave up 6 bases, with 20 bases separating them. Germline CDR1 reads SGHNT; CDR2 reads YENEEA. The CDR3 bases are TGTGCCAGCAGCTTTGACCCCCCGGTGGGTAGGAAGACCCAGTACTTC. Translated: CASSFDPPVGRKTQYF.

There are a few counts of this clone. The chain is built from TRBV7-2 and TRBJ1-1, with D unclear. This CDR3 has 13 amino acids. Trimming shortened V by 7 bases and J by 4 bases, and 13 bases separated the two germline ends. Germline CDR1 SGHTA, CDR2 FQGNSA. This CDR3 is CASTPSVPTEAFF. CDR3 bases: TGTGCCAGCACCCCCTCGGTGCCCACTGAAGCTTTCTTT.

This chain connects TRBV23-1 to TRBJ2-3, with TRBD2 matching over 8 bases. TRBV23-1 is reported as an ORF; its role is uncertain. With 6 bases clipped from V and 4 bases from J, the junction kept 9 bases outside the gene matches. This CDR3 spans 15 amino acids. This CDR3 is CASSPGTRSADTQYF. CDR3 in DNA: TGCGCCAGCAGCCCGGGGACTAGGTCGGCAGATACGCAGTATTTT.

In this sample, this clone turned up a few times. This chain connects TRBV7-5 to TRBJ2-2. TRBV7-5 is a pseudogene segment. The length of the CDR3 is 14 residues. The CDR3 protein is CASSLMSGPGELFF. The CDR3 DNA sequence: TGTGCCAGCAGCTTAATGTCCGGACCCGGGGAGCTGTTTTTT.

J is TRBJ1-5 and V is TRBV18; 7 bases agree with TRBD1. The CDR3 is 14 residues long. The V segment lost 3 bases and the J segment 5 bases; nucleotides outside the gene matches: 4. Per germline, CDR1 KGHSH and CDR2 LQKENI. CDR3: CASSPQGDHQPQHF. As DNA, the CDR3 is TGTGCCAGCTCACCGCAGGGGGATCATCAGCCCCAGCATTTT.

The rearrangement links TRBV12-5 to TRBJ2-3, with a weak D call TRBD2 (5 bases). Germline V lookup: CDR1 LGHNT, CDR2 FRNRAP. Trimming cost V 4 bases and J 6 bases, with 23 bases left between them. The CDR3 spans 17 residues. The CDR3: CASGSWFAAGIGDTQYF. Written as DNA, the CDR3 is TGTGCTAGTGGTTCATGGTTCGCGGCGGGTATCGGGGATACGCAGTATTTT.

This rearrangement joins TRBV19 to TRBJ2-1, with 10 bases aligning to TRBD2. After removal of 0 bases from V and 3 bases from J, the junction contained 5 bases not matched to a gene. Germline V lookup: CDR1 LNHDA, CDR2 SQIVND (reference sequence). This CDR3 comprises 17 residues. CDR3 in amino acids: CASSIDTGTSVYNEQFF. The CDR3 DNA is TGTGCCAGTAGTATAGATACCGGGACTAGCGTCTACAATGAGCAGTTCTTC.

This clone was counted many times. The chain carries TRBV7-2 and TRBJ2-1, with a tentative D call TRBD1 (6 bases). CDR3 length: 13 residues. CDR1 and CDR2 from the germline V gene are SGHTA and FQGNSA. Trimming pared 5 bases from V and 5 bases from J, leaving 10 bases between. The CDR3 reads CASSRGTNNEQFF. CDR3 sequence (DNA): TGTGCCAGCAGCCGTGGGACAAACAATGAGCAGTTCTTC.

The J gene is TRBJ2-1, the V gene TRBV19; TRBD2 agrees at 8 bases. Trimming at V came to 3 bases and at J to 10 bases, leaving 14 bases not matched to a gene. The CDR3 runs to 16 residues. CDR1 and CDR2 from the germline V gene are LNHDA and SQIVND (reference sequence). The CDR3 region has the DNA TGTGCCAGTAGTATCGGTTCGGGACTAGAGACGGAGGAGCAGTTCTTC. Its protein is CASSIGSGLETEEQFF. The full variable domain, rest sourced from reference TRBV19 and TRBJ2-1, is DGGITQSPKYLFRKEGQNVTLSCEQNLNHDAMYWYRQDPGQGLRLIYYSQIVNDFQKGDIAEGYSVSREKKESFPLTVTSAQKNPTAFYLCASSIGSGLETEEQFFGPGTRLTVL.

V usage is TRBV9 and J usage is TRBJ2-1, with a tentative D call TRBD2 (5 bases). The CDR3 is 14 amino acids. The V gene lost 4 bases and the J gene lost 9 bases, with 17 bases spanning the gap. Germline V lookup: CDR1 SGDLS, CDR2 YYNGEE. The CDR3 reads CASSPLSGFSEQFF. Here the CDR3 DNA reads TGTGCCAGCAGCCCATTGTCGGGATTCAGTGAGCAGTTCTTC.

By sample share, this clone is medium-sized. This chain connects TRBV11-3 to TRBJ2-7; TRBD2 agrees at 10 bases. This CDR3 contains 16 residues. With V trimmed by 3 bases and J by 5 bases, 10 bases remained unmatched. Germline CDR1 SGHNT, CDR2 YENEEA. The CDR3 bases are TGTGCCAGCAGCTTTGGGTTCAGCGGGAGGGCGAACGAGCAGTACTTC. As protein: CASSFGFSGRANEQYF.

V and J are TRBV11-3 and TRBJ1-1, with 7 bases aligning to TRBD1. In germline, CDR1 is SGHNT, CDR2 YENEEA. The CDR3 covers 16 residues. V lost 3 bases and J lost 4; bases outside the gene matches: 11. CDR3: CASSFRQGSSITEAFF. DNA of the CDR3: TGTGCCAGCAGCTTTCGACAGGGATCCAGTATCACTGAAGCTTTCTTT.

CDR3 in amino acids: CASSPTGGEGTGELFF. The CDR3 DNA follows: TGTGCCAGCTCACCAACAGGGGGCGAAGGGACCGGGGAGCTGTTTTTT. This chain joins TRBV18 and TRBJ2-2; 9 nucleotides match TRBD1. The V gene's germline CDR1 is KGHSH and CDR2 LQKENI. This CDR3 comprises 16 residues. The trim removed 2 bases at V and 5 bases at J, leaving 6 bases unmatched.

This chain connects TRBV5-8 to TRBJ1-1; no clear D. This CDR3 comprises 13 residues. In germline, CDR1 is SGHTS, CDR2 YDEGEE. V lost 2 bases, J lost 1 base, and 6 bases lay in between. The CDR3 sequence is CASSFYGNTEAFF. The CDR3 region has the DNA TGTGCCAGCAGCTTCTACGGGAACACTGAAGCTTTCTTT.

The rearrangement uses TRBV18 and TRBJ2-2; 7 positions match TRBD1. The CDR3 covers 16 residues. V dropped 3 bases and J dropped 2; count of bases not matched to a gene: 6. Germline-derived CDR1 and CDR2 are KGHSH and LQKENI. CDR3 amino acids: CASSPRDSANTGELFF. CDR3 nucleotide sequence: TGTGCCAGCTCACCGAGGGACAGCGCAAACACCGGGGAGCTGTTTTTT.

The rearrangement joins TRBV10-2 to TRBJ2-5; D ambiguous. Germline assignment: CDR1 WSHSY and CDR2 SAAADI. Trimming removed 3 bases from V and 5 bases from J, with 10 bases in between. The CDR3 runs 13 residues. CDR3 amino acids: CASSDPGWETQYF. Written as DNA, the CDR3 is TGCGCCAGCAGTGACCCGGGTTGGGAGACCCAGTACTTC.

This clone came up many times. CDR3 coding DNA: TGTGCCAGCAGCTTACGGACGGCGAACACCGGGGAGCTGTTTTTT. Translation gives CASSLRTANTGELFF. V gene TRBV11-3 combines with J gene TRBJ2-2, with D unclear. CDR1 SGHNT and CDR2 YENEEA come from the germline V gene. Deletions cut 2 bases from V and 0 bases from J, with 7 bases between. The CDR3 sequence is 15 residues long.

This sequence joins TRBV9 and TRBJ2-1; D may be TRBD1 (5 bases). CDR1 and CDR2 from the germline V gene are SGDLS and YYNGEE. CDR3 length: 13 amino acids. V was shortened by 5 bases and J by 3 bases, with 9 bases between the two germline ends. CDR3 nucleotides: TGTGCCAGCAGTGAAGGGGACTACAATGAGCAGTTCTTC. It encodes CASSEGDYNEQFF.

The V gene is TRBV14, the J gene TRBJ2-2; TRBD2 matches at 14 bases. With 1 base clipped from V and 5 bases from J, the junction kept 6 bases outside the gene matches. Germline V CDR1 and CDR2: SGHDN, FVKESK. The CDR3 runs to 18 residues. CDR3 coding DNA: TGTGCCAGCAGCCAAGTCGGGACTAGCGGGGGTTTTACCGGGGAGCTGTTTTTT. As protein: CASSQVGTSGGFTGELFF.

This clone was found a few times. The DNA of the CDR3 is TGTGCCAGCAGACTCCCGGCAGTTGAAGGCTACACCTTC. Translation gives CASRLPAVEGYTF. The chain combines TRBV5-8 with TRBJ1-2; no clear D. V lost 5 bases to trimming and J lost 8 bases, with 16 bases between them. CDR1 and CDR2 from the germline V gene are SGHTS and YDEGEE. The CDR3 is 13 amino acids. The full variable domain, completed using reference TRBV5-8 and TRBJ1-2, is EAGVTQSPTHLIKTRGQQATLRCSPISGHTSVYWYQQALGLGLQFLLWYDEGEERNRGNFPPRFSGRQFPNYSSELNVNALELEDSALYLCASRLPAVEGYTFGSGTRLTVV.

The rearrangement joins TRBV6-7 to TRBJ2-7; D is possibly TRBD1 (6 bases). TRBV6-7 is filed as an ORF, its function uncertain. There are 12 residues in the CDR3. V was pared by 8 bases and J by 5 bases, with 13 bases between. The CDR3 protein is CASSTGSHEQYF. The DNA for the CDR3 is TGTGCCAGCTCCACAGGGTCCCACGAGCAGTACTTC.

This sequence joins TRBV7-5 and TRBJ2-7; the table's D call, TRBD2, has no DNA check behind it. TRBV7-5 is a recognized pseudogene. The CDR3 consists of 17 residues. The CDR3 reads CASSLGGGAGAPYEQYF. The CDR3 nucleotides are TGTGCCAGCAGCTTAGGAGGGGGGGCAGGGGCCCCCTACGAGCAGTACTTC.

This chain uses TRBV5-1 with TRBJ1-1; weak D call: TRBD1 (5 bases). V lost 0 bases and J lost 2, with 14 bases in between. CDR3 length equals 16 residues. Germline loops: CDR1 SGHRS, CDR2 YFSETQ. CDR3 loop: CASSLASRDLNTEAFF. The DNA of the CDR3 is TGCGCCAGCAGCTTGGCCAGCAGGGACCTAAACACTGAAGCTTTCTTT.

This clone has only a few counts. The chain joins TRBV6-8 to TRBJ2-5; D might be TRBD2 (5 bases). The CDR3 totals 13 residues. V lost 4 bases, J lost 5 bases, and 11 bases lay in between. Germline loops: CDR1 MNHGY, CDR2 SAAAGT. CDR3 nucleotide sequence: TGTGCCAGCAGTTTTCGGGGATGGGAGACCCAGTACTTC. It specifies CASSFRGWETQYF.

This clone was detected ten times or more. V and J are TRBV11-3 and TRBJ2-1; tentatively, D is TRBD1 or TRBD2 (5 bases each). This CDR3 contains 15 residues. Germline CDR1 reads SGHNT; CDR2 reads YENEEA. Trimming shortened V by 5 bases and J by 3 bases, and 14 bases separated the two germline ends. The CDR3 loop is CASSPGAGSYNEQFF. Written as DNA, the CDR3 is TGTGCCAGCAGCCCTGGGGCAGGGAGCTACAATGAGCAGTTCTTC.

This clone has only a few counts. The rearrangement joins TRBV6-8 to TRBJ2-3, with 7 bases matching TRBD1. With 10 bases clipped from V and 2 bases from J, the junction kept 6 bases outside the gene matches. Per germline, CDR1 MNHGY and CDR2 SAAAGT. CDR3 length equals 13 residues. Written as DNA, the CDR3 is TGTGCCACCCAACAGGGGTACACAGATACGCAGTATTTT. Its translation is CATQQGYTDTQYF.

The V and J genes are TRBV29-1 and TRBJ2-3; D is unclear. Trimming cost V 3 bases and J 4 bases, with 14 bases left between them. Germline values: CDR1 SQVTM, CDR2 ANQGSEA. This CDR3 comprises 14 residues. Here the CDR3 DNA reads TGCAGCGTTGACTCTGGTGATACTTCAGATACGCAGTATTTT. Translating it yields CSVDSGDTSDTQYF.

The V call is TRBV9, the J call TRBJ2-5; D remains unclear. V shed 0 bases and J shed 5 bases, with 8 bases lying between them. The CDR3 totals 13 residues. CDR1 SGDLS and CDR2 YYNGEE come from the germline V gene. Here the CDR3 reads CASSVGVWETQYF. The DNA for the CDR3 is TGTGCCAGCAGCGTAGGGGTTTGGGAGACCCAGTACTTC.

This clone has more than one count but fewer than ten. V usage is TRBV30 and J usage is TRBJ2-1; 7 nucleotides agree with TRBD2. The CDR3 sequence is 14 residues long. The J segment lost 8 bases and the V segment lost 2 bases, leaving 9 bases of the junction unmatched. Germline CDR1 and CDR2: GTSNPN and SVGIG (reference sequence). The CDR3 region has the DNA TGTGCCTGGAGTAGGGGCGGGAGCTCCCATGAGCAGTTCTTC. Translating gives CAWSRGGSSHEQFF.

V and J are TRBV2 and TRBJ2-5; 7 bases are a match to TRBD2. Germline lookup yields CDR1 SNHLY and CDR2 FYNNEI. With V trimmed by 11 bases and J by 5 bases, 8 bases remained unmatched. This CDR3 comprises 12 residues. DNA for the CDR3: TGTGCCTGGGGGGGGTGGAGGGAGACCCAGTACTTC. This sequence encodes CAWGGWRETQYF.

The rearrangement uses TRBV30 and TRBJ2-2; TRBD2 is a possible D gene (5 bases). The germline CDR1 and CDR2 sequences are GTSNPN and SVGIG (reference sequence). V was pared by 4 bases and J by 2 bases, with 8 bases between. The CDR3 sequence is 13 residues long. The CDR3 coding sequence is TGTGCCTGGAAGTGGACTAACACCGGGGAGCTGTTTTTT. Translation gives CAWKWTNTGELFF.

The chain couples TRBV5-1 to TRBJ2-2, with 8 bases lining up with TRBD1. J gave up 1 base and V 5 bases, and 10 bases lay outside the gene matches. Germline V gene data show CDR1 as SGHRS and CDR2 as YFSETQ. The CDR3 is 17 residues long. CDR3 residues: CASRTTTGARNTGELFF. The CDR3 DNA reads as TGCGCCAGCAGGACTACGACAGGGGCGCGGAACACCGGGGAGCTGTTTTTT.